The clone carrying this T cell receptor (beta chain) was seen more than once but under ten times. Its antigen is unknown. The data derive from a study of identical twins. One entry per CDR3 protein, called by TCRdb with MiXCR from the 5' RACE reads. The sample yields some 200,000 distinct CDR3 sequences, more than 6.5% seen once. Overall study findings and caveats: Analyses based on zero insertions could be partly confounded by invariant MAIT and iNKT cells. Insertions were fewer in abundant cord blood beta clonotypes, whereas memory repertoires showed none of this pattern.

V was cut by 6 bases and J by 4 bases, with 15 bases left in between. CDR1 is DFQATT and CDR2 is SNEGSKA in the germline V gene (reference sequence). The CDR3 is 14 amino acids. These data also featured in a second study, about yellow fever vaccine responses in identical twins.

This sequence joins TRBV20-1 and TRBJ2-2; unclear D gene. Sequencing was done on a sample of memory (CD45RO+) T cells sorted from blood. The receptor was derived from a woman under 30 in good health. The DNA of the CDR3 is TGCAGTGCGCCCCATGAGTCGGGCACCGGGGAGCTGTTTTTT. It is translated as CSAPHESGTGELFF.